One sample yielded the 24 T cell receptor beta chains listed below, sequenced in a study of human T cells and chemical hapten exposure. TCRdb ran MiXCR on the RACE reads and lists one entry per CDR3 protein. The sample has tens of thousands of distinct CDR3 sequences; more than 10% are singletons. Time point described: pre-sensitization, week 0. Treatment here: therapeutic diphenylcyclopropenone sensitization with weekly scalp DPC. From whole blood left unfractionated, total RNA was extracted. The sample here was whole blood, taken in connection with sensitization to the hapten diphenylcyclopropenone (DPC). These receptors came from a woman in her thirties or forties with alopecia areata. Some clones in this sample may be carry-over from other donors' samples.

This clonotype was observed a few times. V usage is TRBV19 and J usage is TRBJ2-2; D gene ambiguous. V lost 3 bases, J lost 1 base, and 6 bases lay in between. Germline V gene sequence: CDR1 LNHDA, CDR2 SQIVND (reference sequence). This CDR3 region has 14 residues. The chain's CDR3 is CASSIEGNTGELFF. CDR3 nucleotide sequence: TGTGCCAGTAGTATTGAAGGGAACACCGGGGAGCTGTTTTTT.

Many counts were recorded for this clonotype. The chain uses TRBV11-2 and TRBJ2-7; 8 bases map to TRBD2. V dropped 5 bases and J dropped 6; count of bases not matched to a gene: 12. Germline CDR1 SGHAT, CDR2 FQNNGV. The CDR3 runs to 15 residues. CDR3: CASSPGGGQGGEQYF. CDR3 DNA sequence: TGTGCCAGCAGCCCCGGCGGGGGGCAAGGAGGCGAGCAGTACTTC. The whole variable domain, remainder taken from reference TRBV11-2 and TRBJ2-7, is EAGVAQSPRYKIIEKRQSVAFWCNPISGHATLYWYQQILGQGPKLLIQFQNNGVVDDSQLPKDRFSAERLKGVDSTLKIQPAKLEDSAVYLCASSPGGGQGGEQYFGPGTRLTVT.

This clonotype was picked up many times. This chain links TRBV6-2 or TRBV6-3 with TRBJ1-3, with unresolved D. Trimming shortened V by 2 bases and J by 0 bases, and 11 bases separated the two germline ends. This CDR3 is built from 16 residues. Germline-derived CDR1 and CDR2 are MNHEY and SVGEGT. CDR3 DNA sequence: TGTGCCAGCAGTTACCGTGGACGGACCTCTGGAAACACCATATATTTT. This gives the protein CASSYRGRTSGNTIYF.

This clonotype appeared a few times. V usage is TRBV6-5 and J usage is TRBJ2-2; D perhaps matches TRBD2 (5 bases). Trimming took off 8 bases at V and 6 bases at J, with 13 bases between the two ends. CDR1 MNHEY and CDR2 SVGAGI come from the germline V gene. The CDR3 is 13 residues long. CDR3 sequence reads: CASEGAGPGELFF. CDR3 DNA sequence: TGTGCCAGCGAGGGCGCCGGGCCCGGGGAGCTGTTTTTT.

This clonotype was observed a handful of times. The V call is TRBV28, the J call TRBJ1-4, with 7 bases aligning to TRBD1. Per the germline V gene, CDR1 is MDHEN and CDR2 is SYDVKM. With 4 bases clipped from V and 3 bases from J, the junction kept 2 bases outside the gene matches. There are 14 residues in the CDR3. CDR3 region: CASSSGGPNEKLFF. For the CDR3, the DNA is TGTGCCAGCAGTTCAGGGGGACCTAATGAAAAACTGTTTTTT.

In its sample, this clonotype was seen many times. The chain is built from TRBV28 and TRBJ1-5, with unresolved D. The CDR3 is 15 residues long. The germline V and J ends were trimmed by 3 bases and 4 bases, with 13 bases remaining between them. In germline, CDR1 is MDHEN, CDR2 SYDVKM. The CDR3 nucleotides read TGTGCCAGCAGTTTGGAAGGGAGACCAAATCAGCCCCAGCATTTT. Amino acids: CASSLEGRPNQPQHF.

In this sample, this clonotype turned up many times. The V call is TRBV28, the J call TRBJ1-3; 10 bases fit TRBD1. The CDR3 spans 14 residues. Germline V CDR1 and CDR2: MDHEN, SYDVKM. Unmatched junction bases numbered 3, after V lost 4 bases and J lost 6 bases. In nucleotides, the CDR3 is TGTGCCAGCAGTTCGGGGACAGGGGCAAACACCATATATTTT. It yields the protein CASSSGTGANTIYF.

This clonotype was recorded many times. This sequence joins TRBV29-1 and TRBJ1-5; TRBD1 agrees at 7 bases. The CDR3 has 15 residues. Per the germline V gene, CDR1 is SQVTM and CDR2 is ANQGSEA. With V trimmed by 4 bases and J by 2 bases, 8 bases remained unmatched. As DNA, the CDR3 is TGCAGCGTTGGGGAGGGGACAGTGGGCAATCAGCCCCAGCATTTT. Protein sequence: CSVGEGTVGNQPQHF.

This clonotype occurred a few times. The rearrangement joins TRBV28 to TRBJ1-3; D possibly corresponds to TRBD1 (6 bases). V lost 6 bases to trimming and J lost 0 bases, with 12 bases between them. The CDR3 is 15 amino acids. Per germline, CDR1 MDHEN and CDR2 SYDVKM. CDR3 residues: CASSLGAASGNTIYF. The CDR3 DNA reads TGTGCCAGCAGCCTGGGGGCAGCCTCTGGAAACACCATATATTTT.

This clonotype was found many times. This rearrangement joins TRBV28 to TRBJ2-7, with 8 bases identical to TRBD2. The CDR3 has 17 residues. The germline CDR1 and CDR2 sequences are MDHEN and SYDVKM. V gave up 1 base and J gave up 4 bases; unmatched junction bases: 12. CDR3 sequence: CASSLFRREGAGYEQYF. CDR3 DNA: TGTGCCAGCAGTTTATTTCGACGGGAGGGAGCAGGGTACGAGCAGTACTTC.

There are many counts of this clonotype. The chain has TRBV28 and TRBJ2-1; 8 nucleotides match TRBD2. V was pared by 4 bases and J by 2 bases, with 13 bases of the junction left unmatched. CDR1 and CDR2 (germline): MDHEN, SYDVKM. This CDR3 has 18 residues. The CDR3 DNA reads TGTGCCAGCAGTTCTTTTCGAGAGCGGGAGTCGACCTACAATGAGCAGTTCTTC. Translated: CASSSFRERESTYNEQFF. Full variable domain (outside the CDR3, taken from reference TRBV28 and TRBJ2-1): DVKVTQSSRYLVKRTGEKVFLECVQDMDHENMFWYRQDPGLGLRLIYFSYDVKMKEKGDIPEGYSVSREKKERFSLILESASTNQTSMYLCASSSFRERESTYNEQFFGPGTRLTVL.

The chain couples TRBV20-1 to TRBJ2-5; D is undetermined. V was cut by 0 bases and J by 7 bases, with 12 bases left in between. CDR1 DFQATT and CDR2 SNEGSKA come from the germline V gene (reference sequence). CDR3 size: 13 residues. The DNA for the CDR3 is TGCAGTGCTAGAGATGGAGAATCGGGGACCCAGTACTTC. Its protein is CSARDGESGTQYF.

This clonotype counts as medium-sized. This rearrangement joins TRBV7-9 to TRBJ2-3; possibly TRBD1 for D (5 bases). The V and J ends lost 5 bases and 4 bases respectively, with 10 bases between them. Looked up from germline, CDR1 is SEHNR and CDR2 is FQNEAQ (reference sequence). The CDR3 totals 13 residues. CDR3 sequence reads: CASSDPTADTQYF. The CDR3 DNA is TGTGCCAGCAGCGACCCGACAGCAGATACGCAGTATTTT.

The rearrangement joins TRBV7-2 to TRBJ2-5; 9 bases are shared with TRBD2. V lost 6 bases and J lost 7; bases outside the gene matches: 9. Germline loops: CDR1 SGHTA, CDR2 FQGNSA. This CDR3 is 14 amino acids long. CDR3: CASSSGGRSGTQYF. The CDR3 DNA sequence: TGTGCCAGCAGTAGCGGGGGCCGAAGTGGGACCCAGTACTTC. Filled out from reference TRBV7-2 and TRBJ2-5, the complete variable domain reads GAGVSQSPSNKVTEKGKDVELRCDPISGHTALYWYRQSLGQGLEFLIYFQGNSAPDKSGLPSDRFSAERTGGSVSTLTIQRTQQEDSAVYLCASSSGGRSGTQYFGPGTRLLVL.

This clonotype was counted only a few times. The V call is TRBV20-1, the J call TRBJ2-5; TRBD1 aligns across 12 bases. This CDR3 spans 15 amino acids. Germline V gene data show CDR1 as DFQATT and CDR2 as SNEGSKA (reference sequence). The V and J ends lost 5 bases and 3 bases, in that order; junction bases with no gene match: 7. The CDR3 spells CSAGGTGGVEETQYF. CDR3 coding DNA: TGCAGTGCTGGGGGGACAGGGGGCGTGGAAGAGACCCAGTACTTC.

The chain carries TRBV2 and TRBJ2-2; D not certain. V was pared by 2 bases and J by 3 bases, with 7 bases between. The germline V gene has CDR1 SNHLY and CDR2 FYNNEI. The CDR3 spans 14 residues. CDR3 sequence reads: CASSELYHTGELFF. The CDR3 DNA reads TGTGCCAGCAGTGAACTTTACCACACCGGGGAGCTGTTTTTT.

This clonotype came up a few times. This sequence joins TRBV28 and TRBJ2-7; tentative D call: TRBD1 (5 bases). CDR1 and CDR2 from the germline V gene are MDHEN and SYDVKM. This CDR3 has 13 residues. V was shortened by 6 bases and J by 0 bases, with 9 bases between the two germline ends. The CDR3 DNA follows: TGTGCCAGCAGACAGGTACCCTCCTACGAGCAGTACTTC. It is translated as CASRQVPSYEQYF.

The table lists this clonotype with many counts. The chain employs TRBV28 and TRBJ1-1; 7 bases fit TRBD1. Per germline, CDR1 MDHEN and CDR2 SYDVKM. V was clipped by 6 bases and J by 4 bases; unmatched bases: 11. There are 15 residues in the CDR3. CDR3: CASRPSHRGGTEAFF. The CDR3 nucleotides are TGTGCCAGCAGGCCGTCCCACAGGGGAGGCACTGAAGCTTTCTTT.

This chain uses TRBV29-1 with TRBJ2-1; 8 bases map to TRBD2. Germline CDR1 reads SQVTM; CDR2 reads ANQGSEA. Germline trimming cut 6 bases from V and 8 bases from J; bases unmatched to any gene: 12. The CDR3 contains 14 residues. The CDR3 loop is CSVGQGGRTDEQFF. CDR3 nucleotide sequence: TGCAGCGTGGGCCAGGGCGGGAGGACCGATGAGCAGTTCTTC.

This clonotype was found many times. V is TRBV29-1 and J is TRBJ2-3; 10 nucleotides line up with TRBD2. After removal of 4 bases from V and 1 base from J, the junction contained 5 bases not matched to a gene. The CDR3 totals 15 residues. Germline CDR1 reads SQVTM; CDR2 reads ANQGSEA. The CDR3 here is CSVGSLAGGTDTQYF. Written as DNA, the CDR3 is TGCAGCGTTGGATCTCTAGCGGGAGGCACAGATACGCAGTATTTT.

As concerns this clonotype: Germline and junction disagree at one end, which may indicate a read error. The rearrangement joins TRBV7-2 to TRBJ1-2, with no clear D. CDR1 is SGHTA and CDR2 is FQGNSA in the germline V gene. This CDR3 has 16 residues. CDR3 bases: TGTGCCAGCAGCTTGAGGGTTTTGGTGGAACAGCCATCGTTGGACTTC. The encoded protein is CASSLRVLVEQPSLDF.

This clonotype was detected a few times. CDR3 bases: TGCAGTGCCTCTCAGGGGCCCGAAGCTTTCTTT. This gives the protein CSASQGPEAFF. The chain recombines TRBV20-1 with TRBJ1-1, with a possible D match to TRBD1 (6 bases). Germline values: CDR1 DFQATT, CDR2 SNEGSKA (reference sequence). The V gene lost 6 bases and the J gene lost 8 bases, with 13 bases spanning the gap. The CDR3 loop spans 11 amino acids.

The table lists this clonotype with a few counts. V is TRBV21-1 and J is TRBJ2-7. TRBV21-1 is described as a pseudogene. The CDR3 is 12 amino acids. CDR3 coding DNA: TGTGCCAGCAGCAAAACGTGCTACGAGCAGTACTTC. Protein product: CASSKTCYEQYF.

The chain has TRBV7-2 and TRBJ2-7; no firm D call. CDR1 is SGHTA and CDR2 is FQGNSA in the germline V gene. With 2 bases removed from V and 7 bases from J, the gap between germline ends came to 21 bases. The CDR3 consists of 16 residues. The CDR3 nucleotides read TGTGCCAGCAGCTTACTCAGTGTCCCCCTCGCGAAGGAGCAGTACTTC. Its translation is CASSLLSVPLAKEQYF.